Below are 28 T cell receptor beta chains sequenced from a single sample in a study of CD8+CD57+ T cells in acquired aplastic anemia (dated by TCRdb to 2016 to 2019). Patients chosen for sequencing had shown expansion of CD8+CD57+ cells by flow cytometry. The sequencer was an Illumina HiSeq 2000. Profiling of TCR beta VDJ combinations and CDR3 sequences used genomic DNA as the template. TCRdb reanalyzed the raw reads on its own, using fastp at Q25 for trimming and MiXCR for clone calling, and kept in-frame beta chains. Every distinct CDR3 protein forms one entry, paired with its most common genes and DNA. Counted in this sample were some 170,000 distinct CDR3 sequences; around 50% of them appeared once. Clones ranked in the top ten supply approximately 1% of the sample. The sample was sorted CD4+, CD8+, or CD8+CD57+ T cells (not recorded which) from PBMCs. Receptor source: a human donor with aplastic anemia.

The chain links TRBV7-6 to TRBJ1-1; D unclear. Germline CDR1 reads SGHVS; CDR2 reads FNYEAQ. The CDR3 totals 15 residues. Trimming removed 5 bases at V and 3 bases at J, with 16 bases between. The CDR3 protein is CASSLRAGVDTEAFF. CDR3 bases: TGTGCCAGCAGCCTCAGAGCCGGGGTAGACACTGAAGCTTTCTTT.

This clonotype was counted between two and nine times. The CDR3 here is CSASESTDTQYF. The CDR3 DNA reads as TGCAGTGCTAGCGAGAGCACAGATACGCAGTATTTT. The gene calls are TRBV20-1 and TRBJ2-3; D is undetermined. From germline, CDR1 is DFQATT and CDR2 SNEGSKA (reference sequence). Trimming removed 3 bases from V and 0 bases from J, with 4 bases in between. The CDR3 runs 12 residues.

The chain is built from TRBV2 and TRBJ2-1, with 9 bases identical to TRBD1. Trimming took 3 bases from V and 4 from J; bases not matched to a gene: 4. This CDR3 contains 15 residues. Germline V gene sequence: CDR1 SNHLY, CDR2 FYNNEI. As DNA, the CDR3 is TGTGCCAGCAGTGAGGGACAGGGCAAATACAATGAGCAGTTCTTC. Protein sequence: CASSEGQGKYNEQFF.

The V call is TRBV20-1, the J call TRBJ2-2; D gene unclear. This CDR3 comprises 15 residues. V dropped 6 bases and J dropped 3 bases, with 17 bases sitting between them. From germline, CDR1 is DFQATT and CDR2 SNEGSKA (reference sequence). CDR3 amino acids: CSARLGLGDTGELFF. CDR3 DNA: TGCAGTGCGAGGTTAGGGCTAGGTGACACCGGGGAGCTGTTTTTT.

A word on this clonotype: At one of its ends the junction is not consistent with the germline gene, which may arise from a read error. V and J are TRBV7-7 and TRBJ2-2; D assignment may be TRBD1 or TRBD2 (5 bases each). The CDR3 runs 13 residues. CDR1 SSHAT and CDR2 FNYEAQ come from the germline V gene (reference sequence). The CDR3 DNA is TGTGCTAGCAGCTTACGGGACGCCGGGGAGCTGTTTTTT. Its protein is CASSLRDAGELFF.

This clonotype was counted only a few times. This could be a read error, since a much larger clone is one nucleotide away. V and J are TRBV6-1 and TRBJ1-3; no firm D call. This CDR3 comprises 13 residues. In germline, CDR1 is MNHNS, CDR2 SASEGT. The V end was cut by 7 bases, the J end by 3 bases, with 10 bases between. The DNA of the CDR3 is TGTGCCAGCAACCCACGGGGTGGAAACACCATATATTTT. Its protein is CASNPRGGNTIYF.

The chain recombines TRBV2 with TRBJ2-1; D gene uncertain. V was shortened by 3 bases and J by 6 bases, with 12 bases between the two germline ends. CDR1 and CDR2 from the germline V gene are SNHLY and FYNNEI. The CDR3 spans 14 residues. CDR3 bases: TGTGCCAGCAGTGATGGGTTGCGAGTCAATGAGCAGTTCTTC. The encoded protein is CASSDGLRVNEQFF.

The sample holds a few counts of this clonotype. The V gene is TRBV2, the J gene TRBJ1-1; TRBD1 matches 7 bases. The CDR3 runs to 17 residues. The ends lost 7 bases at V and 3 bases at J; junction bases unmatched: 17. Germline-derived CDR1 and CDR2 are SNHLY and FYNNEI. The CDR3 DNA reads TGTGCCAGCAAGTACCCCCGACAGGGCGGCAGGGACACTGAAGCTTTCTTT. As protein: CASKYPRQGGRDTEAFF.

The chain links TRBV20-1 to TRBJ1-1; D remains unclear. V was pared by 0 bases and J by 3 bases, with 2 bases between. This CDR3 is 11 amino acids long. From germline, CDR1 is DFQATT and CDR2 SNEGSKA (reference sequence). CDR3 loop: CSAREDTEAFF. As DNA, the CDR3 is TGCAGTGCTAGAGAGGACACTGAAGCTTTCTTT.

This clonotype was found many times. The chain combines TRBV7-8 with TRBJ1-1, with TRBD1 as a possible D gene (6 bases). Between the trimmed V and J ends, which lost 6 bases and 1 base, there was a span of 15 bases. The length of the CDR3 is 15 residues. From germline, CDR1 is SGHVS and CDR2 FQNEAQ. The CDR3 here is CASRSIGTQNTEAFF. The DNA for the CDR3 is TGTGCCAGCAGGTCTATCGGGACACAGAACACTGAAGCTTTCTTT.

The sample holds one count of this clonotype. The CDR3 reads CASSLGYSDNHGGHQETQYF. DNA of the CDR3: TGCGCCAGCAGCTTGGGGTACTCGGATAACCACGGGGGCCACCAAGAGACCCAGTACTTC. The chain uses TRBV5-1 and TRBJ2-5; D assignment may be TRBD1 or TRBD2 (6 bases each). Germline lookup yields CDR1 SGHRS and CDR2 YFSETQ. CDR3 length: 20 amino acids. V shed 0 bases and J shed 0 bases, with 24 bases lying between them.

This clonotype has only a few counts. V and J are TRBV6-2 or TRBV6-3 and TRBJ1-2; no firm D call. V shed 1 base and J shed 5 bases, with 8 bases lying between them. This CDR3 is built from 13 residues. Germline lookup yields CDR1 MNHEY and CDR2 SVGEGT. The CDR3 loop is CASSYYAVYGYTF. The DNA for the CDR3 is TGTGCCAGCAGTTACTACGCAGTTTATGGCTACACCTTC.

This clonotype showed up just a few times. J is TRBJ2-1 and V is TRBV5-4; 9 nucleotides match TRBD2. The CDR3 sequence is 16 residues long. Per germline, CDR1 SGHNT and CDR2 YYREEE (reference sequence). The V and J ends lost 3 bases and 10 bases, in that order; junction bases with no gene match: 14. In DNA, the CDR3 is TGTGCCAGCAGCTCTCGGGGCGCGGGGGGGCCCGGGGAGCAGTTCTTC. It is translated as CASSSRGAGGPGEQFF.

Comment on this clonotype: A single base separates this from a much larger clone, so it may be a read error. The rearrangement joins TRBV11-2 to TRBJ2-1; D may be TRBD2 (6 bases). This CDR3 is 13 amino acids long. Germline V gene lookup returns CDR1 SGHAT and CDR2 FQNNGV. The V end was cut by 5 bases, the J end by 9 bases, with 14 bases between. The DNA of the CDR3 is TGTGCCAGCAGCATAGTTTGGGGGGTTGAGCAGTTCTTC. Translation gives CASSIVWGVEQFF.

Ten or more counts support this clonotype. This sequence joins TRBV10-3 and TRBJ1-1; D is uncertain. Germline V CDR1 and CDR2: ENHRY, SYGVKD. Trimming took off 6 bases at V and 1 base at J, with 9 bases between the two ends. There are 13 residues in the CDR3. CDR3 in amino acids: CAISLNPNTEAFF. In DNA, the CDR3 is TGTGCCATCAGCCTGAACCCGAACACTGAAGCTTTCTTT.

The chain recombines TRBV7-9 with TRBJ2-3; tentatively, D is TRBD1 or TRBD2 (6 bases each). The V gene's germline CDR1 is SEHNR and CDR2 FQNEAQ (reference sequence). Trimming removed 5 bases at V and 6 bases at J, with 15 bases between. The length of the CDR3 is 14 residues. Here the CDR3 reads CASSPYREVDTQYF. The CDR3 DNA reads as TGTGCCAGCAGCCCATACAGGGAGGTGGATACGCAGTATTTT.

The J gene is TRBJ2-2, the V gene TRBV5-1, with TRBD1 matching 7 bases. V shed 5 bases, J shed 3 bases, and the junction held 4 bases outside the gene matches. The CDR3 runs to 14 residues. The germline V gene has CDR1 SGHRS and CDR2 YFSETQ. The CDR3: CASRYDRDTGELFF. Here the CDR3 DNA reads TGCGCCAGCAGATACGACAGGGACACCGGGGAGCTGTTTTTT.

The chain uses TRBV7-6 and TRBJ2-7; a possible D gene is TRBD2 (5 bases). Per the germline V gene, CDR1 is SGHVS and CDR2 is FNYEAQ. V was shortened by 0 bases and J by 3 bases, with 12 bases between the two germline ends. CDR3 size: 15 residues. The CDR3 protein is CASSLAEPAVYEQYF. The CDR3 DNA reads TGTGCCAGCAGCTTAGCGGAGCCAGCGGTCTACGAGCAGTACTTC. The full variable domain, in which reference TRBV7-6 and TRBJ2-7 provide the parts outside the CDR3, is GAGVSQSPRYKVTKRGQDVALRCDPISGHVSLYWYRQALGQGPEFLTYFNYEAQQDKSGLPNDRFSAERPEGSISTLTIQRTEQRDSAMYRCASSLAEPAVYEQYFGPGTRLTVT.

In its sample, this clonotype was seen a few times. This chain joins TRBV5-4 and TRBJ2-1, with 12 nucleotides matching TRBD2. Germline V gene sequence: CDR1 SGHNT, CDR2 YYREEE (reference sequence). This CDR3 contains 17 residues. The V gene end was trimmed by 2 bases and the J gene end by 3 bases; junction bases not matched to a gene: 6. CDR3 residues: CASSFDLAGGIYNEQFF. CDR3 sequence (DNA): TGTGCCAGCAGCTTCGACCTAGCGGGGGGGATCTACAATGAGCAGTTCTTC.

About this clonotype: This may arise from a read error, as a much more abundant clone is one base away. The chain employs TRBV14 and TRBJ2-2; TRBD2 aligns across 7 bases. The germline gives CDR1 SGHDN, CDR2 FVKESK. This CDR3 comprises 15 residues. The CDR3: CVSSVGGGGTGELFF. The DNA of the CDR3 is TGTGTCAGCAGTGTTGGCGGGGGTGGCACCGGGGAGCTGTTTTTT.

The rearrangement uses TRBV10-1 and TRBJ1-1; D unresolved. Germline V gene lookup returns CDR1 WNHNN and CDR2 SYGVQD (reference sequence). The CDR3 has 18 amino acids. Trimming took 7 bases from V and 2 from J, leaving 26 bases between them. CDR3 protein: CASKKLDHKGVRNTEAFF. The CDR3 DNA reads as TGCGCCAGCAAAAAGCTTGACCACAAGGGTGTACGCAACACTGAAGCTTTCTTT.

This sequence joins TRBV15 and TRBJ1-2; 7 bases are a match to TRBD1. V dropped 0 bases and J dropped 8; count of bases not matched to a gene: 12. The CDR3 consists of 16 residues. The germline gives CDR1 LNHNV, CDR2 YYDKDF (reference sequence). The CDR3 nucleotides read TGTGCCACCAGCAGAGACATCCCGACAGGGCTTGGAGGCTACACCTTC. It translates to CATSRDIPTGLGGYTF. Full variable domain (outside the CDR3, taken from reference TRBV15 and TRBJ1-2): DAMVIQNPRYQVTQFGKPVTLSCSQTLNHNVMYWYQQKSSQAPKLLFHYYDKDFNNEADTPDNFQSRRPNTSFCFLDIRSPGLGDTAMYLCATSRDIPTGLGGYTFGSGTRLTVV.

The chain uses TRBV10-1 and TRBJ1-5; D not certain. CDR3 length equals 13 residues. Germline loops: CDR1 WNHNN, CDR2 SYGVQD (reference sequence). Deletions cut 0 bases from V and 5 bases from J, with 5 bases between. The CDR3, as DNA: TGCGCCAGCAGTGAGTCTACGGATCAGCCCCAGCATTTT. Translation gives CASSESTDQPQHF.

This clonotype was counted only a few times. The V call is TRBV15, the J call TRBJ2-1, with D hard to call. With 5 bases removed from V and 10 bases from J, the gap between germline ends came to 9 bases. From germline, CDR1 is LNHNV and CDR2 YYDKDF (reference sequence). CDR3 length: 11 amino acids. This CDR3 is CATSAHQEQFF. As DNA, the CDR3 is TGTGCCACCAGCGCCCACCAGGAGCAGTTCTTC.

The chain combines TRBV27 with TRBJ1-6, with 7 bases identical to TRBD1. Germline lookup yields CDR1 MNHEY and CDR2 SMNVEV (reference sequence). The CDR3 runs 14 residues. With V trimmed by 2 bases and J by 9 bases, 4 bases remained unmatched. The CDR3 DNA reads as TGTGCCAGCAGTTTAGACAGGGCTAGTTCACCCCTCCACTTT. This sequence encodes CASSLDRASSPLHF.

The CDR3 region is CASSTGLAGGMVGTDTQYF. The CDR3 DNA is TGCGCCAGCAGCACCGGACTAGCGGGAGGAATGGTGGGCACAGATACGCAGTATTTT. J is TRBJ2-3 and V is TRBV5-1; 14 nucleotides align to TRBD2. Germline loops: CDR1 SGHRS, CDR2 YFSETQ. The CDR3 has 19 amino acids. With V trimmed by 4 bases and J by 1 base, 11 bases remained unmatched.

Points on this clonotype: A much larger clone sits a single nucleotide away, making a read error possible. J is TRBJ1-2 and V is TRBV3-1; a weak D match, TRBD1 (5 bases). The ends were cut back, 3 bases at V and 4 bases at J, with 9 bases in the middle. The V gene's germline CDR1 is LGHDT and CDR2 YNNKEL (reference sequence). The CDR3 is 13 amino acids. The CDR3 region has the DNA TGTGCCAGCAGCCACTCTGGGGGCTATGGCTACACCTTC. Translating gives CASSHSGGYGYTF.

This clonotype was counted once. The CDR3 DNA reads TGTGCCAGCAGCTTAACCGGGTCGGTCGAGCAGTACTTC. Amino acid sequence: CASSLTGSVEQYF. The gene calls are TRBV7-3 and TRBJ2-7, with D hard to call. V was clipped by 0 bases and J by 6 bases, with 9 bases between them. The germline gives CDR1 SGHTA, CDR2 FQGTGA. The CDR3 contains 13 residues.